This entry is about one T cell receptor beta chain. No antigen is known for it. CDR1 and CDR2 from the germline V gene are GTSNPN and SVGIG (reference sequence). The V end was cut by 4 bases, the J end by 6 bases, with 22 bases between. The CDR3 is 16 residues long. Libraries were prepared by immunoSEQ multiplex PCR; TCRdb keeps only in-frame clonotypes and omits some of them. The sample consists of 20,000 to 25,000 clones, about 85% of them appearing once. The data are from a study of regulatory dendritic cells for organ transplantation. Study-wide background: Monocytes received vitamin D3 on days 0 and 4, IL-10 on day 4. Notes on the study in general: Of resting T cell subsets, memory CD8+ had the most alloreactive clonotypes. Memory CD8+ clonal expansion seemed more limited with regulatory than mature dendritic cells.

CFSE-labeled sorted T cells met regulatory or mature dendritic cells for more than four days. This receptor was obtained from a human donor in good health. Specimen: naive CD4+ T cells from blood cultured with dendritic cells. Sample subset: CD45RA+ naive T cells. The chain couples TRBV30 to TRBJ2-1, with D unresolved. CDR3 nucleotides: TGTGCCTGGACCCCCCCCTATGTCCCCGGGCGCAATGAGCAGTTCTTC. This encodes CAWTPPYVPGRNEQFF. Full variable domain (missing parts from reference TRBV30 and TRBJ2-1): SQTIHQWPATLVQPVGSPLSLECTVEGTSNPNLYWYRQAAGRGLQLLFYSVGIGQISSEVPQNLSASRPQDRQFILSSKKLLLSDSGFYLCAWTPPYVPGRNEQFFGPGTRLTVL.